Following are 27 T cell receptor beta chains from one sample sequenced in a study of cytomegalovirus exposure and HLA in healthy donors. The PCR had 60 Vbeta and 13 Jbeta primers. Profiled with immunoSEQ multiplex PCR; TCRdb holds only in-frame clones, not every one. This table holds around 210,000 clones, roughly 85% found once. Sequencing used PBMCs. Receptors originate from a girl aged 2 to 10 in good health and CMV-seronegative.

The chain combines TRBV7-3 with TRBJ1-2; 8 bases agree with TRBD1. The CDR3 loop spans 19 amino acids. Germline lookup yields CDR1 SGHTA and CDR2 FQGTGA. The ends lost 5 bases at V and 2 bases at J; junction bases unmatched: 19. CDR3 nucleotides: TGTGCCAGCAGCCCTCACCCTGGGGACAGGCTTAACCCGAACTATGGCTACACCTTC. This gives the protein CASSPHPGDRLNPNYGYTF.

The V call is TRBV5-1, the J call TRBJ1-2, with TRBD1 as a possible D gene (6 bases). The CDR3 spans 15 residues. V lost 3 bases and J lost 4, with 16 bases in between. Germline loops: CDR1 SGHRS, CDR2 YFSETQ. CDR3 DNA: TGCGCCAGCAGCTACACAGAGGGGGATGGCTATGGCTACACCTTC. This translates into CASSYTEGDGYGYTF.

The chain employs TRBV5-1 and TRBJ2-5, with unresolved D. The V end was cut by 4 bases, the J end by 0 bases, with 4 bases between. This CDR3 has 12 amino acids. Germline lookup yields CDR1 SGHRS and CDR2 YFSETQ. The CDR3 region is CASSPNQETQYF. CDR3 in DNA: TGCGCCAGCAGCCCCAACCAAGAGACCCAGTACTTC.

The J gene is TRBJ1-1, the V gene TRBV27, with D tentatively TRBD1 (5 bases). V gave up 0 bases and J gave up 1 base, with 15 bases separating them. The CDR3 covers 17 residues. Germline CDR1 reads MNHEY; CDR2 reads SMNVEV (reference sequence). CDR3 DNA: TGTGCCAGCAGTTTATCGATGATGGGGCAAGAGAACACTGAAGCTTTCTTT. It encodes CASSLSMMGQENTEAFF.

V usage is TRBV5-4 and J usage is TRBJ1-4; weak D call: TRBD1 (6 bases). This CDR3 has 13 amino acids. Looked up from germline, CDR1 is SGHNT and CDR2 is YYREEE (reference sequence). V was clipped by 4 bases and J by 7 bases, with 11 bases between them. The CDR3 is CASSRDMGEKLFF. CDR3 in DNA: TGTGCCAGCAGCCGGGACATGGGTGAAAAACTGTTTTTT.

The chain uses TRBV6-1 and TRBJ2-5; 8 bases map to TRBD2. The CDR3 spans 15 residues. The V gene end was trimmed by 1 base and the J gene end by 5 bases; junction bases not matched to a gene: 6. Germline CDR1 and CDR2: MNHNS and SASEGT. This CDR3 is CASSEVRGGRETQYF. The DNA for the CDR3 is TGTGCCAGCAGTGAAGTACGGGGGGGCCGGGAGACCCAGTACTTC.

This clone has more than one count but fewer than ten. The chain joins TRBV30 to TRBJ2-3, with 11 bases matching TRBD2. Germline CDR1 is GTSNPN and CDR2 is SVGIG (reference sequence). The CDR3 length is 16 residues. V was clipped by 3 bases and J by 4 bases; unmatched bases: 9. Here the CDR3 DNA reads TGTGCCTGGAGCTGGGAACTAGCGGGGGTCCCAGATACGCAGTATTTT. Protein: CAWSWELAGVPDTQYF.

This clone occurred once. The chain joins TRBV25-1 to TRBJ2-7; the match to TRBD1 covers 8 bases. The V segment lost 0 bases and the J segment 3 bases; nucleotides outside the gene matches: 7. CDR1 MGHDK and CDR2 SYGVNS come from the germline V gene. The CDR3 extends over 16 amino acids. The CDR3 here is CASSEYQGTGNYEQYF. CDR3 DNA sequence: TGTGCCAGCAGTGAATACCAAGGGACAGGAAACTACGAGCAGTACTTC.

About this clone: Distinct nucleotide sequences in the sample also encode this CDR3. This rearrangement joins TRBV5-1 to TRBJ1-3, with 7 bases that match TRBD1. V shed 4 bases and J 2 bases; nucleotides not matched to a gene: 3. Germline V gives CDR1 SGHRS, CDR2 YFSETQ. CDR3 size: 14 residues. This CDR3 reads CASSLTGAGNTIYF. In DNA, the CDR3 is TGCGCCAGCAGCCTCACAGGGGCTGGAAACACCATATATTTT. The full variable domain, in which reference TRBV5-1 and TRBJ1-3 provide the parts outside the CDR3, is KAGVTQTPRYLIKTRGQQVTLSCSPISGHRSVSWYQQTPGQGLQFLFEYFSETQRNKGNFPGRFSGRQFSNSRSEMNVSTLELGDSALYLCASSLTGAGNTIYFGEGSWLTVV.

This clone turned up a few times. The V and J genes are TRBV20-1 and TRBJ1-4; D remains unclear. The CDR3 has 11 residues. With 3 bases removed from V and 8 bases from J, the gap between germline ends came to 7 bases. Germline CDR1 DFQATT, CDR2 SNEGSKA (reference sequence). The CDR3 DNA reads as TGCAGTGCTAGTGTCGGGGAAAAACTGTTTTTT. The encoded protein is CSASVGEKLFF.

The sample holds one count of this clone. This chain connects TRBV4-1 to TRBJ2-4, with 10 bases aligning to TRBD1. Trimming removed 1 base from V and 6 bases from J; junction bases left unmatched: 0. Looked up from germline, CDR1 is MGHRA and CDR2 is YSYEKL. The length of the CDR3 is 14 residues. CDR3 residues: CASSQGQGANIQYF. DNA of the CDR3: TGCGCCAGCAGCCAAGGACAGGGGGCAAACATTCAGTACTTC.

As DNA, the CDR3 is TGTGCCAGCAGCTTAGCGGGATTCGGTTCCGAGCAGTACTTC. This encodes CASSLAGFGSEQYF. The genes are TRBV11-3 and TRBJ2-7; D might be TRBD2 (5 bases). The CDR3 totals 14 residues. Germline lookup yields CDR1 SGHNT and CDR2 YENEEA. Trimming pared 1 base from V and 6 bases from J, leaving 13 bases between. The full variable domain, rest sourced from reference TRBV11-3 and TRBJ2-7, is EAGVVQSPRYKIIEKKQPVAFWCNPISGHNTLYWYLQNLGQGPELLIRYENEEAVDDSQLPKDRFSAERLKGVDSTLKIQPAELGDSAVYLCASSLAGFGSEQYFGPGTRLTVT.

This clone was seen only once. Other DNA sequences in this specimen translate into the identical CDR3. This rearrangement joins TRBV6-5 to TRBJ1-5; 8 bases match TRBD1. The CDR3 length is 14 residues. The V segment lost 2 bases and the J segment 4 bases; nucleotides outside the gene matches: 1. Germline V gene data show CDR1 as MNHEY and CDR2 as SVGAGI. In DNA, the CDR3 is TGTGCCAGCAGTTACGACAGGGGTAATCAGCCCCAGCATTTT. Translated: CASSYDRGNQPQHF.

This clone was seen a few times. J is TRBJ2-1 and V is TRBV6-5; 12 bases fit TRBD2. The CDR3 runs to 16 residues. The V gene's germline CDR1 is MNHEY and CDR2 SVGAGI. Germline trimming cut 4 bases from V and 8 bases from J; bases unmatched to any gene: 9. DNA of the CDR3: TGTGCCAGCAGTTTCAGCCTAGCGGGGGGGCCCTATGAGCAGTTCTTC. Its protein product is CASSFSLAGGPYEQFF.

The chain carries TRBV7-9 and TRBJ1-1; 8 bases line up with TRBD1. This CDR3 has 15 residues. J lost 3 bases, V lost 5 bases, and 8 bases had no gene match. The germline V gene encodes CDR1 SEHNR and CDR2 FQNEAQ (reference sequence). The CDR3 region has the DNA TGTGCCAGCAGCCCGGGGACAGGTGGGGACACTGAAGCTTTCTTT. The encoded protein is CASSPGTGGDTEAFF.

The chain recombines TRBV30 with TRBJ2-5, with 9 bases matching TRBD2. J lost 5 bases, V lost 2 bases, and 9 bases had no gene match. Germline values: CDR1 GTSNPN, CDR2 SVGIG (reference sequence). The CDR3 length is 15 residues. The CDR3, as DNA: TGTGCCTGGAGTCCGGATCTAGCGGGGACGGAGACCCAGTACTTC. This translates into CAWSPDLAGTETQYF.

V and J are TRBV10-3 and TRBJ1-1, with D maybe TRBD1 (5 bases). The CDR3 loop spans 13 amino acids. The V end was cut by 6 bases, the J end by 8 bases, with 16 bases between. Per the germline V gene, CDR1 is ENHRY and CDR2 is SYGVKD. CDR3 loop: CAISRDSRQEAFF. For the CDR3, the DNA is TGTGCCATCAGCCGTGACAGCCGCCAAGAAGCTTTCTTT.

This clone has a single count. A read error may produce the germline difference seen at one junction end. Other DNA sequences of this sample code for an identical CDR3. This chain joins TRBV2 and TRBJ1-5; D gene ambiguous. The CDR3 sequence is 13 residues long. The germline gives CDR1 SNHLY, CDR2 FYNNEI. Written as DNA, the CDR3 is TGCGCCAGCAGTGTGAGGAGCAATCAGCCCCAGCATTTT. Amino acids: CASSVRSNQPQHF.

This chain connects TRBV6-6 to TRBJ1-6; tentatively, D is TRBD1 (6 bases). The CDR3 is made up of 16 amino acids. V was trimmed by 2 bases and J by 7 bases, leaving 15 bases between them. Germline V lookup: CDR1 MNHNY, CDR2 SVGAGI (reference sequence). Here the CDR3 reads CASSYPRGLGNSPLHF. The CDR3 nucleotides are TGTGCCAGCAGTTACCCTAGGGGGTTGGGGAATTCACCCCTCCACTTT.

The V and J genes are TRBV10-1 and TRBJ1-2, with a possible D match to TRBD1 (6 bases). The CDR3 has 13 residues. Trimming removed 5 bases at V and 4 bases at J, with 11 bases between. Germline CDR1 reads WNHNN; CDR2 reads SYGVQD (reference sequence). The CDR3 sequence: CASSPDSPYGYTF. The CDR3 nucleotides read TGCGCCAGCAGTCCGGACAGTCCCTATGGCTACACCTTC.

CDR3: CASSLVPEEQYF. The CDR3 DNA is TGTGCCAGCAGCTTAGTTCCTGAGGAGCAGTACTTC. This chain uses TRBV7-9 with TRBJ2-7; no reliable D call. CDR3 length: 12 residues. V was pared by 1 base and J by 7 bases, with 8 bases between. Germline assignment: CDR1 SEHNR and CDR2 FQNEAQ (reference sequence).

The V gene is TRBV10-3, the J gene TRBJ1-5; D possibly corresponds to TRBD1 (5 bases). The CDR3 sequence is 13 residues long. Germline CDR1 is ENHRY and CDR2 is SYGVKD. The V gene lost 2 bases and the J gene lost 7 bases, with 9 bases spanning the gap. The CDR3 DNA is TGTGCCATCAGTGAGAGGGGAACGCAGCCCCAGCATTTT. Protein sequence: CAISERGTQPQHF.

V is TRBV18 and J is TRBJ1-4; D unclear. The V end lost 6 bases, the J end lost 8 bases, and 10 bases lay between the germline ends. The V gene's germline CDR1 is KGHSH and CDR2 LQKENI. The CDR3 is 12 residues long. CDR3 bases: TGTGCCAGCTCTCGACACCTAGAAAAACTGTTTTTT. Translation gives CASSRHLEKLFF.

Remarks on this clone: The junction shows a germline mismatch at one end, possibly a read error. This chain uses TRBV30 with TRBJ1-2; D uncertain. The CDR3 spans 14 residues. CDR1 and CDR2 from the germline V gene are GTSNPN and SVGIG (reference sequence). The CDR3 is CAWQQPPINYAYTF. The CDR3 DNA reads as TGTGCCTGGCAGCAACCTCCAATTAACTATGCCTACACCTTC.

The DNA of the CDR3 is TGTGCCAGCAGCTTAGATACGGGATTTGGGTACAATGAGCAGTTCTTC. Translating it yields CASSLDTGFGYNEQFF. The chain combines TRBV11-3 with TRBJ2-1; TRBD2 might be the D (5 bases). The V gene lost 0 bases and the J gene lost 4 bases, with 13 bases spanning the gap. The CDR3 runs 16 residues. Germline CDR1 is SGHNT and CDR2 is YENEEA.

This chain joins TRBV25-1 and TRBJ1-1; 9 bases match TRBD1. The CDR3 runs 13 residues. J lost 10 bases, V lost 2 bases, and 5 bases had no gene match. Germline V gene data show CDR1 as MGHDK and CDR2 as SYGVNS. CDR3: CASSEGRQGVAFF. CDR3 nucleotide sequence: TGTGCCAGCAGTGAAGGGAGACAGGGGGTAGCTTTCTTT.

The chain uses TRBV7-3 and TRBJ2-2; D perhaps matches TRBD2 (5 bases). Germline CDR1 reads SGHTA; CDR2 reads FQGTGA. The CDR3 is made up of 14 amino acids. Trimming left V 5 bases short and J 2 bases short, with 9 bases between. The CDR3: CASSKDFNTGELFF. The CDR3 bases are TGTGCCAGCAGCAAGGACTTCAACACCGGGGAGCTGTTTTTT. Variable domain in full (rest from reference TRBV7-3 and TRBJ2-2): GAGVSQTPSNKVTEKGKYVELRCDPISGHTALYWYRQSLGQGPEFLIYFQGTGAADDSGLPNDRFFAVRPEGSVSTLKIQRTERGDSAVYLCASSKDFNTGELFFGEGSRLTVL.